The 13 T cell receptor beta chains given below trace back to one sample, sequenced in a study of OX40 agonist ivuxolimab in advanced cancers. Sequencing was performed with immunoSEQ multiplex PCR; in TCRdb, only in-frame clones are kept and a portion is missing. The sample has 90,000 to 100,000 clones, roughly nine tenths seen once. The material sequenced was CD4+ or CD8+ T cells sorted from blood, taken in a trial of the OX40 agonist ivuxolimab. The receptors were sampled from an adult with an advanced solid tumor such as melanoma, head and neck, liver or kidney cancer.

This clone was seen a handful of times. The chain's CDR3 is CASSYGRVNEKLFF. In DNA form, the CDR3 reads TGTGCCAGCAGTTACGGCAGGGTAAATGAAAAACTGTTTTTT. The genes are TRBV6-5 and TRBJ1-4, with D maybe TRBD1 (5 bases). V lost 2 bases, J lost 5 bases, and 9 bases lay in between. In germline, CDR1 is MNHEY, CDR2 SVGAGI. The CDR3 runs to 14 residues.

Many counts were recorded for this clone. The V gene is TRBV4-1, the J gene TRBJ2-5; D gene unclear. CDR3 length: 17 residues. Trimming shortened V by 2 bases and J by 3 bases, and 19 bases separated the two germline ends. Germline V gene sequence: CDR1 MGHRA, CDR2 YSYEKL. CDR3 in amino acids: CASSQLNFIGPKETQYF. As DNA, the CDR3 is TGCGCCAGCAGCCAACTCAATTTTATCGGACCCAAAGAGACCCAGTACTTC.

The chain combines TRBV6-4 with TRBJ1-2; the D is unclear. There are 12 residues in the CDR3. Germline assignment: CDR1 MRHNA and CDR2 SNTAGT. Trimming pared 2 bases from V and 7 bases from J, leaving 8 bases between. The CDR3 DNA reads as TGTGCCAGCAGTGACAACGGGTCTGGCTACACCTTC. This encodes CASSDNGSGYTF.

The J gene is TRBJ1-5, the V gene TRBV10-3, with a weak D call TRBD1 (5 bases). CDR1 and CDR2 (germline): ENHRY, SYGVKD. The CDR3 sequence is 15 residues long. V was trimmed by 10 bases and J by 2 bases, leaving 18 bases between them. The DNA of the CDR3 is TGTGCCAGCGAAGACAGTGGACGAGGCAATCAGCCCCAGCATTTT. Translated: CASEDSGRGNQPQHF.

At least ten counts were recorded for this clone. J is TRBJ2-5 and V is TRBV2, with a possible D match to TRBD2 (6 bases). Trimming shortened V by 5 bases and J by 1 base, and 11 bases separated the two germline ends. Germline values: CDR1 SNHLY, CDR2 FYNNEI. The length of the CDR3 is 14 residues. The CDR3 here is CASSPLGGQETQYF. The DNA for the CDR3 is TGTGCCAGCAGTCCGCTGGGGGGCCAAGAGACCCAGTACTTC.

This CDR3 reads CASSLLGEVSGELFF. The DNA for the CDR3 is TGTGCCAGCAGCTTACTCGGGGAAGTTTCCGGGGAGCTGTTTTTT. V and J are TRBV7-3 and TRBJ2-2; D possibly corresponds to TRBD2 (5 bases). The ends were cut back, 2 bases at V and 6 bases at J, with 13 bases in the middle. The CDR3 consists of 15 residues. The germline gives CDR1 SGHTA, CDR2 FQGTGA.

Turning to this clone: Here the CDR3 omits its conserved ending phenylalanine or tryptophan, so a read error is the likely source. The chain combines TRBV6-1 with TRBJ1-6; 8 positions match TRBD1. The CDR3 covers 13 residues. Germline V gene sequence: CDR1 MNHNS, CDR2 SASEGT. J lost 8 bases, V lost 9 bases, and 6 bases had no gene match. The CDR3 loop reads CASQGALYSPLHL. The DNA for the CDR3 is TGTGCCAGTCAGGGGGCCCTTTATTCACCCCTCCACCTT.

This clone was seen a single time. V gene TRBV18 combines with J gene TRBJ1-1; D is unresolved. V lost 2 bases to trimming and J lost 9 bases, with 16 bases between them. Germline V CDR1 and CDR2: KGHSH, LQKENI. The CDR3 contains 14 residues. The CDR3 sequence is CASSPEKNSVQAFF. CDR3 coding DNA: TGTGCCAGCTCACCAGAAAAAAACAGCGTTCAAGCTTTCTTT.

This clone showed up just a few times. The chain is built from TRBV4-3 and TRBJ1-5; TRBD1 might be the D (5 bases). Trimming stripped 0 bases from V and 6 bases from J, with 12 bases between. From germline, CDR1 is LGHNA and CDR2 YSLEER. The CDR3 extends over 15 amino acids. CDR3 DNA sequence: TGCGCCAGCAGCCAAGATCAAACAGGACGTCAGCCCCAGCATTTT. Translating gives CASSQDQTGRQPQHF.

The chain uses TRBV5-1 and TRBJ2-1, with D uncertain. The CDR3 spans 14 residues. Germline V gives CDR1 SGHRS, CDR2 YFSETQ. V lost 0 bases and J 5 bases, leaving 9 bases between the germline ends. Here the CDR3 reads CASSLDGPDNEQFF. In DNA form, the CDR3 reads TGCGCCAGCAGCTTGGACGGACCCGACAATGAGCAGTTCTTC.

The DNA of the CDR3 is TGTGCCAGCAGCTCGAGGGGGGGGCAGGGCACCGGGGAGCTGTTTTTT. Protein: CASSSRGGQGTGELFF. The rearrangement uses TRBV5-4 and TRBJ2-2; D might be TRBD2 (7 bases). V lost 3 bases, J lost 4 bases, and 16 bases lay in between. The length of the CDR3 is 16 residues. From germline, CDR1 is SGHNT and CDR2 YYREEE (reference sequence). The complete variable domain, with remaining parts taken from reference TRBV5-4 and TRBJ2-2, reads ETGVTQSPTHLIKTRGQQVTLRCSSQSGHNTVSWYQQALGQGPQFIFQYYREEENGRGNFPPRFSGLQFPNYSSELNVNALELDDSALYLCASSSRGGQGTGELFFGEGSRLTVL.

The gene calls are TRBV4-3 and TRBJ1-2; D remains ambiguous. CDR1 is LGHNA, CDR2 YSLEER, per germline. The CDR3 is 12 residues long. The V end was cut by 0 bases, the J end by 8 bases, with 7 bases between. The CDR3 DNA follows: TGCGCCAGCAGCCAAGATGGGTGGGGCTACACCTTC. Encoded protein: CASSQDGWGYTF.

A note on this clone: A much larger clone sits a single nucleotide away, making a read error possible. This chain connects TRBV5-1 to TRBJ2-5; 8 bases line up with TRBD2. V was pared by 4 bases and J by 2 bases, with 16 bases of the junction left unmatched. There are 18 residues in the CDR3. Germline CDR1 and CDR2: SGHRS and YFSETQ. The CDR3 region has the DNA TGCGCCAGCAGCGCGGGACTAGGGGGGGGAGGGACGCAAGAGACCCAGTACTTC. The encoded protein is CASSAGLGGGGTQETQYF. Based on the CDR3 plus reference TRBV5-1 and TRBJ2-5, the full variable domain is KAGVTQTPRYLIKTRGQQVTLSCSPISGHRSVSWYQQTPGQGLQFLFEYFSETQRNKGNFPGRFSGRQFSNSRSEMNVSTLELGDSALYLCASSAGLGGGGTQETQYFGPGTRLLVL.